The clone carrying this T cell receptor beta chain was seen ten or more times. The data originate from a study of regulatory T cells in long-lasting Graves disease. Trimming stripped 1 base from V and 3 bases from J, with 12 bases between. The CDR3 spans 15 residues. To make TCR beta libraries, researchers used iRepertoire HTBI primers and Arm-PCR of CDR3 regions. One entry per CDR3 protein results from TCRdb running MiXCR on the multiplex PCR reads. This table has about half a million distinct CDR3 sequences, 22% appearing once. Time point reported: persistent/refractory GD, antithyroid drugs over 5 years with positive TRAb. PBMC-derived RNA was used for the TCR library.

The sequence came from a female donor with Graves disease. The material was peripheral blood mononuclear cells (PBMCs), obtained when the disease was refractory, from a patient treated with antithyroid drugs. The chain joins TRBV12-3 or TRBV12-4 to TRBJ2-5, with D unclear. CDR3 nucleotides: TGTGCCAGCAGTTTAGAGGTGTCAGCAGAAGAGACCCAGTACTTC. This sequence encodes CASSLEVSAEETQYF.